This T cell receptor (beta chain) emerged from a study of blood T cell repertoires in COVID-19. As for the study in general: PBMCs, B-cell-depleted T cells, or T cells provided the cDNA or gDNA that made up the material.

In the study's own analysis: From reference gene primer amplification, estimates of nucleated cell counts were derived. The method was immunoSEQ multiplex PCR; TCRdb's version includes in-frame clones alone and lacks a portion of them. The DNA was the basis for D and trimming; V, J and clone size are from that table. The data hold 200,000 to 250,000 clones, with 75% to 85% observed a single time. This sequence was found in a human donor in a cohort sampled during active COVID-19. The sample consisted of peripheral blood.

CDR3: CAISEGASGNTIYF. The CDR3 DNA reads as TGTGCCATCAGTGAGGGGGCCTCTGGAAACACCATATATTTT. The chain recombines TRBV10-3 with TRBJ1-3; perhaps TRBD1 as D (5 bases). V shed 2 bases and J shed 0 bases, with 5 bases lying between them. Germline values: CDR1 ENHRY, CDR2 SYGVKD. The CDR3 is 14 residues long.